This TCR beta chain was captured by sequencing in a study of T-cell reconstitution after alpha-beta-depleted transplantation in children. Study-level results: About two months after transplant, alpha-beta T cells reportedly came from several hundred expanded graft clones. When one year had passed after transplant, most T-cell counts and diversity came from newly produced T cells. Surviving recipient T cells and thymic progenitors underlay high day-60 TCRbeta diversity in some patients.

Comment on this clonotype: Its target is not known. A read error may produce the germline difference seen at one junction end.

Using unique molecular identifiers, the investigators prepared the TCRbeta library. MiXCR was run by TCRdb on the PCR reads, yielding one entry per CDR3 protein. Of about 580,000 distinct CDR3 sequences in the sample, roughly 24% are singletons; the top ten hold roughly 15%. Germline CDR1 is SNHLY and CDR2 is FYNNEI. This CDR3 contains 12 residues. J is TRBJ2-7 and V is TRBV2; D unresolved. Sequencing used PBMCs, mostly from graft donor cells, obtained 360 days after TCRalphabeta/CD19-depleted stem cell transplant. The TCR sequence derives from a boy under two years old who had a stem cell transplant for acute myeloid leukemia, so the T cells may come from the graft donor. For the CDR3, the DNA is TGTGACAGCATATTAGTCGCCTACGAGCAGTACTTC. It specifies CDSILVAYEQYF.